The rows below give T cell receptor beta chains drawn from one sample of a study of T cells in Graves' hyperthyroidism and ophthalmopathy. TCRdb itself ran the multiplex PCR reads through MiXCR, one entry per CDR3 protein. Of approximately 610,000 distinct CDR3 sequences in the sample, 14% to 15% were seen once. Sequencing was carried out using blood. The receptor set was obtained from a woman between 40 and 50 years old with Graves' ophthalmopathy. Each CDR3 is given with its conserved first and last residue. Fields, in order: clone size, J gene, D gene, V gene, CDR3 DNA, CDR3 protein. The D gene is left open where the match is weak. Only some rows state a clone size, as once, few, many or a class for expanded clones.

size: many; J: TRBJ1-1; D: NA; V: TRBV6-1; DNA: TGTGCCAGTCATGAGCGGACCACTGAAGCTTTCTTT; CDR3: CASHERTTEAFF
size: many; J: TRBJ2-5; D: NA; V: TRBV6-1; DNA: TGTGCCAGCAGCCCCTGGCGGCCGCGGGAGACCCAGTACTTC; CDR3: CASSPWRPRETQYF
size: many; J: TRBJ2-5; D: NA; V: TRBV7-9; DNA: TGTGCCAGCAGCTTAGATCCTGGCAGGGGAAAGACCCAGTACTTC; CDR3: CASSLDPGRGKTQYF
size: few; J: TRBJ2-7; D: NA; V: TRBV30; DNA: TGTGCCTGGAGTGAGGGGACTGAATTCTACGAGCAGTACTTC; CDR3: CAWSEGTEFYEQYF
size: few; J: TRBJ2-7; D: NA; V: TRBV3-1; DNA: TGTGCCAGCAGCCAAGATCACCACGGCGAGCAGTACTTC; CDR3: CASSQDHHGEQYF
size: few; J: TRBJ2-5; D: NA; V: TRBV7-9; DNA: TGTGCCAGCAGCTTTAGGGCCGGGGAGACCCAGTACTTC; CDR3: CASSFRAGETQYF
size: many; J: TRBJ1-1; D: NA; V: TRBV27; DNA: TGTGCCAGCAGTGGTCTCGCCTCGGGGGCCGACACTGAAGCTTTCTTT; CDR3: CASSGLASGADTEAFF
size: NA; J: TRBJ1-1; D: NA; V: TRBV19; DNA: TGTGCCAGTAGTATAAAGGAGGGGAACACTGAAGCTTTCTTT; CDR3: CASSIKEGNTEAFF
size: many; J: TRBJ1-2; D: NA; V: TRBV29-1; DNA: TGCAGCGTTGAAGAAAAGGAACCCAACTATGGCTACACCTTC; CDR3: CSVEEKEPNYGYTF
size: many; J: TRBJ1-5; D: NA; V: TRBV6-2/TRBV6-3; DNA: TGTGCCAGCAGTTCGGCAGGAGCCCATCAGCCCCAGCATTTT; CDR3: CASSSAGAHQPQHF
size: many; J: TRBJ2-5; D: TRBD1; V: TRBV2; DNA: TGTGCCAGCAGGGGGCCGGGACAGGGGGAGACCCAGTACTTC; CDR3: CASRGPGQGETQYF
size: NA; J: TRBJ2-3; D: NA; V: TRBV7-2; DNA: TGTGCCAGCAGCTCACTGGGGGTCACAGATACGCAGTATTTT; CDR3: CASSSLGVTDTQYF
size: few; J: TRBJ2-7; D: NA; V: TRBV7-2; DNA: TGTGCCAGCAGCACCCTGACAGGGGAGGTTAGCGGGAGCCCCTACGAGCAGTACTTC; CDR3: CASSTLTGEVSGSPYEQYF
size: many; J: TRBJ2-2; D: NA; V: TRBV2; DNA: TGTGCCAGCAACTTTATGCCCGGGGAGCTGTTTTTT; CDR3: CASNFMPGELFF
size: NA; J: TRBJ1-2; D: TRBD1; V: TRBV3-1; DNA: TGTGCCAGCAGCCAACAGGGGGCGAATGGCTACACCTTC; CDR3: CASSQQGANGYTF
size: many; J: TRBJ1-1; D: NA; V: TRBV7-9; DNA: TGTGCCAGCAGCTTAGCGCTCCAGAACACTGAAGCTTTCTTT; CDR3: CASSLALQNTEAFF
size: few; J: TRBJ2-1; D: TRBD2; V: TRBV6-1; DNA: TGTGCCAGCAGTAAGCTAGCGGGAGTCTATGAGCAGTTCTTC; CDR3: CASSKLAGVYEQFF
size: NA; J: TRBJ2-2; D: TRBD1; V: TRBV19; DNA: TGTGCCAGTGACTCCGGGACAGGGTACACCGGGGAGCTGTTTTTT; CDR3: CASDSGTGYTGELFF
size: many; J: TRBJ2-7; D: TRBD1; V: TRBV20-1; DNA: TGCAGTGCTAGACTCCCAGGGGACAGGGCCTACGAGCAGTACTTC; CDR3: CSARLPGDRAYEQYF
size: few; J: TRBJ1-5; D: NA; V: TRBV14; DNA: TGTGCCAGCAGCCAAGACTACAGGGTCTATAGCAATCAGCCCCAGCATTTT; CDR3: CASSQDYRVYSNQPQHF
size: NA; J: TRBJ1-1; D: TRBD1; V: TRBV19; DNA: TGTGCCAGTAGTATAGGGGACAGGGAGGACACTGAAGCTTTCTTT; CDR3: CASSIGDREDTEAFF
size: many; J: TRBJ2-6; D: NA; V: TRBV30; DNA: TGTGCCTGGACCGTGGGTGGGTTAGGGGCCAACGTCCTGACTTTC; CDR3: CAWTVGGLGANVLTF
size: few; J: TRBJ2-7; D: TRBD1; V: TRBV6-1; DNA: TGTGCCAGCAGCCCCAGGGGGCGATGGGGCGAGCAGTACTTC; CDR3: CASSPRGRWGEQYF
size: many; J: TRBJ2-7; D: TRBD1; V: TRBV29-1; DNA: TGCAGCGCACGGAGGCCGGGACAGGGGATCGGGGAGCAGTACTTC; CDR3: CSARRPGQGIGEQYF
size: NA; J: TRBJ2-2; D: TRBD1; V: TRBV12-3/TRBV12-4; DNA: TGTGCCTTCGCCGGGACAGGCGGAACCGGGGAGCTGTTTTTT; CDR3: CAFAGTGGTGELFF
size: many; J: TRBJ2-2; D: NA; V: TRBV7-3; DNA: TGTGCCAGCAGCCCCTCCGGATACACCGGGGAGCTGTTTTTT; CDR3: CASSPSGYTGELFF
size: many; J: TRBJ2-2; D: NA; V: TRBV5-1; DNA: TGCGCCAGCAGCTTGGGGGCCTGGAACACCGGGGAGCTGTTTTTT; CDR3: CASSLGAWNTGELFF
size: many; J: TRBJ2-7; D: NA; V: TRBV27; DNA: TGTGCCAGCAGTTTATCCAATCAGGGGCGAACCTACGAGCAGTACTTC; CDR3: CASSLSNQGRTYEQYF
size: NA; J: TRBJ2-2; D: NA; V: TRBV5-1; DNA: TGCGCCAGCAGCCCCTGGGACTCAGCGAACACCGGGGAGCTGTTTTTT; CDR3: CASSPWDSANTGELFF
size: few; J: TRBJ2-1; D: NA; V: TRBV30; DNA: TGTGCCTGGAGCCAAGGGAGCGGGACACGGGAGCAGTTCTTC; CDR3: CAWSQGSGTREQFF
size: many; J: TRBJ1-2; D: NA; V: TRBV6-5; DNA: TGTGCCAGCAGTTACTGGCAGGGATCTAACTATGGCTACACCTTC; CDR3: CASSYWQGSNYGYTF
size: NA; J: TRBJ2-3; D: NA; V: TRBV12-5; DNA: TGTGCTAGTGGTTTGGTAGTTTCGTCGGCTAGCACAGATACGCAGTATTTT; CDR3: CASGLVVSSASTDTQYF
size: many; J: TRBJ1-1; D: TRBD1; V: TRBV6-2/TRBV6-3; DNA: TGTGCCAGCATCGGGACAGAAGACACTGAAGCTTTCTTT; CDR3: CASIGTEDTEAFF
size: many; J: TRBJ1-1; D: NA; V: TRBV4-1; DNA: TGCGCCAGCAGCCAGTGGGGTGAACACACTGAAGCTTTCTTT; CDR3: CASSQWGEHTEAFF
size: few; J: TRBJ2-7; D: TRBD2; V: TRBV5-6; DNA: TGTGCCAGCAGCCGGACTAGCGGGAGTAATCACGAGCAGTACTTC; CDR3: CASSRTSGSNHEQYF
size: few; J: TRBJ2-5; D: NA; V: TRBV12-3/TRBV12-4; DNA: TGTGCCAGCAGTGGACAGAGGGAGACCCAGTACTTC; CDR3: CASSGQRETQYF
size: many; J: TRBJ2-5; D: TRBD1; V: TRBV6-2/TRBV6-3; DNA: TGTGCCAGTACCGGGACAGGGGTTCAAGAGACCCAGTACTTC; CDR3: CASTGTGVQETQYF
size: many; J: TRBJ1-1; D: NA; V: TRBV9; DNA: TGTGCCAGCAGCGCAGAGGACAGTGAAGCTTTCTTT; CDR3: CASSAEDSEAFF
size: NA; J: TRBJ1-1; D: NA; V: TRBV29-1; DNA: TGCAGCGTTGGGGGGCCGGGGACTGAAGCTTTCTTT; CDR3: CSVGGPGTEAFF
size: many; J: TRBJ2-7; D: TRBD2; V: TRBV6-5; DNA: TGTGCCAGCAGTTACTCGATTATCGGTCTAGCGGGGCCTTGGGAGCAGTACTTC; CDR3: CASSYSIIGLAGPWEQYF
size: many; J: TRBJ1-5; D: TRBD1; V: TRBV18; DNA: TGTGCCAGCTCATTAAGGGGACAGGGTCAGCCCCAGCATTTT; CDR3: CASSLRGQGQPQHF
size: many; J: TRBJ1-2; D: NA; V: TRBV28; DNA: TGTGCCAGCAGCGGGGGAGGGGACGTTTTGGATGGCTACACCTTC; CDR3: CASSGGGDVLDGYTF
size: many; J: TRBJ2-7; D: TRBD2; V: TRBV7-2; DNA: TGTGCCAGCAGCTGGGGACTAGCGGGAGACGGGCAGTACTTC; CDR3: CASSWGLAGDGQYF
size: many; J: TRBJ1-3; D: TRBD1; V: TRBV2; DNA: TGTGCCAGCAGGGGGACAGCTTCTGGAAACACCATATATTTT; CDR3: CASRGTASGNTIYF
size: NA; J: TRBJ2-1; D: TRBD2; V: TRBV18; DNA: TGTGCCAGCTCACCACGGAGCGGGGATTACAATGAGCAGTTCTTC; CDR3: CASSPRSGDYNEQFF
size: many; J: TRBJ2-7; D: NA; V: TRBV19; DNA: TGTGCCAGTAGTCCCCCCCGGTCTACCTACGAGCAGTACTTC; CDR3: CASSPPRSTYEQYF
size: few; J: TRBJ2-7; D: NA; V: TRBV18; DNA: TGTGCCAGCTCCCCCACGGGGGTGCGCGAGCAGTACTTC; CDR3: CASSPTGVREQYF
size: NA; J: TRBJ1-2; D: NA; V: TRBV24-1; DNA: TGTGCCACCAGTGAAGGACAGTTTGATGGCTACACCTTC; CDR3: CATSEGQFDGYTF
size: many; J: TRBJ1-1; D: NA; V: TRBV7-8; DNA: TGTGCCAGCAGCCCCGACTTAGGGGGGAACACTGAAGCTTTCTTT; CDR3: CASSPDLGGNTEAFF
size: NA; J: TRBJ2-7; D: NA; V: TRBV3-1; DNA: TGTGCCAGCAGCCAAGGATTGGACTACCCCTACGAGCAGTACTTC; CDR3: CASSQGLDYPYEQYF
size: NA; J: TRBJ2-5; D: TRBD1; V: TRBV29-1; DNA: TGCAGCGCCTCCGACAGGGATGAGACCCAGTACTTC; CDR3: CSASDRDETQYF
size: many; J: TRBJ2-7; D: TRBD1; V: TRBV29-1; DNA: TGCAGCGTTGAAGACGGGACAGGGGGCGAGCAGTACTTC; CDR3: CSVEDGTGGEQYF